Following are 14 T cell receptor beta chains from one sample sequenced in a study of memory CD4+ T cells and cytomegalovirus serostatus (dated by TCRdb to about 2019). The library came from the immunoSEQ multiplex PCR assay. Held by TCRdb, this immuneACCESS table contains in-frame sequences only and omits some clones. Under half of the omission traces to an unresolved V gene where checked; the cause of the rest is unknown. Here the sample has over 65,000 clones; about 75% occur a single time. The ten top clones hold around 4.5% of the sample. Single viable CD3+CD4+CD8-CD45RO+ cells were sorted as memory CD4+ T cells on a FACSAria II. Sequenced sample: memory CD4+ T cells from blood. These receptors came from an adult in good health and CMV-seropositive.

The chain recombines TRBV2 with TRBJ2-5; D gene ambiguous. The V end was cut by 3 bases, the J end by 2 bases, with 7 bases between. The CDR3 is 13 residues long. Looked up from germline, CDR1 is SNHLY and CDR2 is FYNNEI. The CDR3 region has the DNA TGTGCCAGCAGTGATCCTCTACAAGAGACCCAGTACTTC. This codes for CASSDPLQETQYF.

The gene calls are TRBV27 and TRBJ2-7; either TRBD1 or TRBD2 may supply D (5 bases each). Germline CDR1 is MNHEY and CDR2 is SMNVEV (reference sequence). V lost 0 bases and J 4 bases, leaving 13 bases between the germline ends. CDR3 length equals 15 residues. CDR3 in amino acids: CASSLSRGAKYEQYF. CDR3 coding DNA: TGTGCCAGCAGTTTATCACGAGGGGCAAAGTACGAGCAGTACTTC.

The V gene is TRBV7-2, the J gene TRBJ2-3; 10 bases line up with TRBD2. The CDR3 is 15 amino acids. Looked up from germline, CDR1 is SGHTA and CDR2 is FQGNSA. V lost 3 bases and J lost 0; bases outside the gene matches: 0. The CDR3 loop reads CASSLTSGSTDTQYF. CDR3 nucleotide sequence: TGTGCCAGCAGCTTGACTAGCGGGAGCACAGATACGCAGTATTTT.

The DNA for the CDR3 is TGTGCCAGCACAGGGACGGGGACTAGCGGCCAAGAGACCCAGTACTTC. Translation: CASTGTGTSGQETQYF. The V and J genes are TRBV7-9 and TRBJ2-5; 11 nucleotides agree with TRBD2. The germline V gene has CDR1 SEHNR and CDR2 FQNEAQ (reference sequence). V was pared by 7 bases and J by 1 base, with 8 bases of the junction left unmatched. The CDR3 sequence is 16 residues long.

On this clone: The junction departs from the called germline gene at one end, perhaps through a read error. The chain combines TRBV5-1 with TRBJ2-5; possible D gene TRBD2, 5 bases. The CDR3 is 13 residues long. Germline V gives CDR1 SGHRS, CDR2 YFSETQ. Written as DNA, the CDR3 is TGCGTCAGCAGACCGACTACAGTTCAGACCCAGTACTTC. Encoded protein: CVSRPTTVQTQYF.

This clone was picked up a small number of times. Sequence at one end of the junction differs from germline and may be a read error. This chain connects TRBV28 to TRBJ2-7, with D perhaps TRBD1 (6 bases). Germline V gene data show CDR1 as MDHEN and CDR2 as SYDVKM. This CDR3 is built from 11 residues. The CDR3 DNA is TGTGCCAGCAGTTTAGCCACAGGGCCTATTTTC. Residues: CASSLATGPIF.

The chain uses TRBV15 and TRBJ1-1, with a weak D call TRBD1 (5 bases). The ends were cut back, 0 bases at V and 4 bases at J, with 9 bases in the middle. Germline assignment: CDR1 LNHNV and CDR2 YYDKDF (reference sequence). The CDR3 is 14 residues long. CDR3 DNA: TGTGCCACCAGCAGAGATCTTGGGGGCACTGAAGCTTTCTTT. This codes for CATSRDLGGTEAFF.

The table lists this clone with a count of one. The J gene is TRBJ2-5, the V gene TRBV9, with 7 bases that match TRBD1. V gave up 3 bases and J gave up 2 bases; unmatched junction bases: 10. The CDR3 is made up of 16 amino acids. The germline gives CDR1 SGDLS, CDR2 YYNGEE. The chain's CDR3 is CASSAGLGGTQETQYF. The CDR3 DNA reads TGTGCCAGCAGCGCAGGGCTAGGGGGCACACAAGAGACCCAGTACTTC.

The rearrangement uses TRBV28 and TRBJ1-1; D unresolved. CDR1 is MDHEN and CDR2 is SYDVKM in the germline V gene. The length of the CDR3 is 14 residues. V lost 1 base, J lost 0 bases, and 6 bases lay in between. The CDR3 DNA reads TGTGCCAGCAGTTTATCCAGCTTGAACACTGAAGCTTTCTTT. The encoded protein is CASSLSSLNTEAFF.

The chain recombines TRBV9 with TRBJ1-2, with TRBD1 identical over 12 bases. V was clipped by 3 bases and J by 3 bases; unmatched bases: 9. The V gene's germline CDR1 is SGDLS and CDR2 YYNGEE. The CDR3 is 17 amino acids. The CDR3 here is CASSARGTGGWDYGYTF. The CDR3 nucleotides are TGTGCCAGCAGCGCCAGGGGGACAGGGGGCTGGGACTATGGCTACACCTTC.

This clone was found a few times. The J gene is TRBJ2-3, the V gene TRBV28; possibly TRBD2 for D (5 bases). Germline V lookup: CDR1 MDHEN, CDR2 SYDVKM. Trimming removed 3 bases at V and 0 bases at J, with 19 bases between. The CDR3 has 18 amino acids. The CDR3 reads CASSLVRFTSGSTDTQYF. CDR3 coding DNA: TGTGCCAGCAGTTTGGTCAGGTTCACAAGCGGCAGCACAGATACGCAGTATTTT.

This chain joins TRBV5-1 and TRBJ1-2, with D perhaps matching TRBD1 (6 bases). This CDR3 is 15 amino acids long. The germline V gene encodes CDR1 SGHRS and CDR2 YFSETQ. V was pared by 0 bases and J by 4 bases, with 13 bases between. CDR3 region: CASSLAPGATYGYTF. In DNA, the CDR3 is TGCGCCAGCAGCTTGGCGCCGGGGGCGACCTATGGCTACACCTTC. The whole variable domain, filled in from reference TRBV5-1 and TRBJ1-2, reads KAGVTQTPRYLIKTRGQQVTLSCSPISGHRSVSWYQQTPGQGLQFLFEYFSETQRNKGNFPGRFSGRQFSNSRSEMNVSTLELGDSALYLCASSLAPGATYGYTFGSGTRLTVV.

The CDR3 reads CASSPSPAGTSGTYEQYF. CDR3 DNA sequence: TGTGCCAGCAGCCCATCCCCCGCCGGGACTAGCGGAACCTACGAGCAGTACTTC. This chain connects TRBV4-2 to TRBJ2-7; TRBD2 agrees at 11 bases. Germline values: CDR1 LGHNA, CDR2 YNFKEQ. The length of the CDR3 is 18 residues. The J segment lost 2 bases and the V segment lost 4 bases, leaving 13 bases of the junction unmatched.

The chain couples TRBV5-1 to TRBJ1-2; D not certain. This CDR3 has 15 amino acids. Per germline, CDR1 SGHRS and CDR2 YFSETQ. V lost 2 bases and J lost 5, with 16 bases in between. In DNA form, the CDR3 reads TGCGCCAGCAGCTTCTCTCGGGATTCACTATATGGCTACACCTTC. Its protein is CASSFSRDSLYGYTF.